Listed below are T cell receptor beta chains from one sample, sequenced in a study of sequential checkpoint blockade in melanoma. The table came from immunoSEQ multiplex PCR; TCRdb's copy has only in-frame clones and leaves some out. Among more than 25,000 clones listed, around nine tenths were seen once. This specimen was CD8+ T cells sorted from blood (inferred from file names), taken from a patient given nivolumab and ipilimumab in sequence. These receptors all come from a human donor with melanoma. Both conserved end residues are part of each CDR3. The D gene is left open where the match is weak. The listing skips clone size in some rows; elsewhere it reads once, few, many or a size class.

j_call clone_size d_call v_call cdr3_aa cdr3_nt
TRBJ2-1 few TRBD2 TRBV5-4 CASSGTSGGGGEQFF TGTGCCAGCAGCGGGACTAGCGGGGGGGGTGGAGAGCAGTTCTTC
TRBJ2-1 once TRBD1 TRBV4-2 CASSQDGTGGYNEQFF TGTGCCAGCAGCCAAGATGGGACAGGGGGCTACAATGAGCAGTTCTTC
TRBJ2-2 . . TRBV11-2 CASSRIGMTGELFF TGTGCCAGCAGCAGAATCGGTATGACCGGGGAGCTGTTTTTT
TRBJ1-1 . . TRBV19 CASSIGGGRLMGEAFF TGTGCCAGTAGTATTGGGGGCGGGCGGCTCATGGGAGAAGCTTTCTTT
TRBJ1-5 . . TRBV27 CASSWGGDQPQHF TGTGCCAGCAGTTGGGGGGGGGATCAGCCCCAGCATTTT
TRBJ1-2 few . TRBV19 CASSPTVSPNYGYTF TGTGCCAGTAGCCCGACAGTATCTCCTAACTATGGCTACACCTTC
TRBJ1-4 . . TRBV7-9 CASMSNEKLFF TGTGCCAGCATGAGTAATGAAAAACTGTTTTTT
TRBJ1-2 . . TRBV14 CASSETGWGYTF TGTGCCAGCAGTGAGACAGGATGGGGCTACACCTTC
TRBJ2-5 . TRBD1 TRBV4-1 CASSPWDSETQYF TGCGCCAGCAGCCCCTGGGACAGTGAGACCCAGTACTTC
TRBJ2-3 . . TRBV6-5 CASSYSTYVDTQYF TGTGCCAGCAGTTACTCAACTTATGTAGATACGCAGTATTTT
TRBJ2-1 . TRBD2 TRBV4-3 CASRHGTSVRNEQFF TGCGCCAGCAGACATGGGACTAGCGTCCGGAATGAGCAGTTCTTC
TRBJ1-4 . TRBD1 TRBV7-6 CASSFATGDEKLFF TGTGCCAGCAGCTTTGCGACAGGGGATGAAAAACTGTTTTTT
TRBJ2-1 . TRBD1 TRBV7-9 CASSPGQGANEQFF TGTGCCAGCAGCCCGGGACAGGGGGCTAATGAGCAGTTCTTC
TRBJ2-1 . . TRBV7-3 CASSLSGSTDEQFF TGTGCCAGCAGCTTATCGGGAAGCACCGATGAGCAGTTCTTC
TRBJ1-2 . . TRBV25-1 CASSEATENNFGYTF TGTGCCAGCAGTGAGGCGACAGAAAACAACTTTGGCTACACCTTC
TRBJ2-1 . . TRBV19 CASSIRRSGNYNEQFF TGTGCCAGTAGTATCCGGCGGAGCGGAAATTACAATGAGCAGTTCTTC
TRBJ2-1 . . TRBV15 CATSRVAPGNEQFF TGTGCCACCAGCAGAGTAGCGCCGGGAAATGAGCAGTTCTTC
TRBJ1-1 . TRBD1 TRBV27 CASSLAGTGIKTEAFF TGTGCCAGCAGTTTAGCCGGGACAGGGATTAAGACTGAAGCTTTCTTT
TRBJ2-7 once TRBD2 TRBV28 CASMPSGSHEQYF TGTGCCAGCATGCCTAGCGGGTCGCACGAGCAGTACTTC
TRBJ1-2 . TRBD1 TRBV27 CASSPDRGPGYGYTF TGTGCCAGCAGTCCGGACAGGGGGCCAGGGTATGGCTACACCTTC
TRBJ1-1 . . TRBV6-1 CASSEVRGGEEAFF TGTGCCAGCAGTGAAGTACGGGGAGGGGAGGAGGCTTTCTTT
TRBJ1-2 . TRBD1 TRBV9 CASSVDGQGYGYTF TGTGCCAGCAGCGTAGACGGACAGGGCTATGGCTACACCTTC
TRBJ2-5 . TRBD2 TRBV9 CASSVAAGEETQYF TGTGCCAGCAGCGTAGCTGCGGGGGAAGAGACCCAGTACTTC
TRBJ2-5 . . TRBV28 CASSSQTQYF TGTGCCAGCAGCTCCCAGACCCAGTACTTC
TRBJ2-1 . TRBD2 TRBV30 CAWSVGEVAGVLNEQFF TGTGCCTGGAGTGTAGGGGAGGTAGCGGGAGTCTTGAATGAGCAGTTCTTC
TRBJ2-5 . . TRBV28 CASSLWPLEAENQETQYF TGTGCCAGCAGTTTATGGCCACTTGAGGCAGAAAATCAAGAGACCCAGTACTTC
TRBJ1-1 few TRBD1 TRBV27 CASSLGTGHDTEAFF TGTGCCAGCAGTTTGGGGACAGGGCACGACACTGAAGCTTTCTTT
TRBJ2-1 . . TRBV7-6 CASSPLGSWGYNEQFF TGTGCCAGCAGCCCACTCGGGAGTTGGGGCTACAATGAGCAGTTCTTC
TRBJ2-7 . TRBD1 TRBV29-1 CSVGPGTGWHEQYF TGCAGCGTCGGTCCCGGGACAGGGTGGCACGAGCAGTACTTC
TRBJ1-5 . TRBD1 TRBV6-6 CASSYPQGENQPQHF TGTGCCAGCAGTTACCCTCAGGGGGAAAATCAGCCCCAGCATTTT
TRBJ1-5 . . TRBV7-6 CASSLGAGQNSNQPQHF TGTGCCAGCAGCTTGGGGGCCGGACAGAATAGCAATCAGCCCCAGCATTTT
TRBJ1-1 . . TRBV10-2 CASSEGVGVTEAFF TGCGCCAGCAGTGAGGGGGTAGGGGTGACTGAAGCTTTCTTT
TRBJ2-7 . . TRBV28 CASSLVYNEQYF TGTGCCAGCAGTTTGGTTTACAACGAGCAGTACTTC
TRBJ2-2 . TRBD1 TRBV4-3 CASSQGTGYTGELFF TGCGCCAGCAGCCAAGGGACAGGGTACACCGGGGAGCTGTTTTTT
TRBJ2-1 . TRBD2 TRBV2 CASSVQRDKNEQFF TGTGCCAGCAGTGTCCAGCGGGATAAAAATGAGCAGTTCTTC
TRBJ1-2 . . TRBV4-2 CASSQGGGGYGYTF TGTGCCAGCAGCCAAGGAGGGGGTGGCTATGGCTACACCTTC